The 26 T cell receptor beta chains given below trace back to one sample, sequenced in a study of regulatory T cells in long-lasting Graves disease listed by TCRdb under 2021. Libraries were built with multiplex PCR. Sequenced using an Illumina HiSeq 4000. iRepertoire HTBI primers and Arm-PCR amplification of CDR3 regions were used to construct TCR beta libraries. Starting from the raw public reads, TCRdb applied fastp trimming at Q25, assembled clones with MiXCR and retained in-frame beta chains. Rows merge per CDR3 protein into single entries with the most common DNA and genes. In this sample the table shows 560,000 or so distinct CDR3 sequences, about 16% of which occur a single time. Around 13% of the sample comes from the top ten. The time point tag for this specimen amounts to: newly diagnosed GD, antithyroid drugs for less than 3 months. RNA was extracted from PBMCs in TRIzol for both TCR sequencing and RNA sequencing.

These sequences were also reported in another study, on T cells in Graves' hyperthyroidism and ophthalmopathy.

The specimen comprised peripheral blood mononuclear cells (PBMCs), sampled at new diagnosis, from a patient treated with antithyroid drugs. The source of these receptors is a man aged 18 to 29 with Graves disease. Donor details come from another sample of the same person, matched by shared clones.

Ten or more counts support this clonotype. V gene TRBV28 combines with J gene TRBJ2-7, with D unclear. Trimming left V 3 bases short and J 3 bases short, with 9 bases between. Looked up from germline, CDR1 is MDHEN and CDR2 is SYDVKM. CDR3 size: 13 residues. The CDR3 reads CASSFSLYYEQYF. The CDR3 nucleotides read TGTGCCAGCAGTTTTTCCCTTTACTACGAGCAGTACTTC.

This clonotype was found a few times. V usage is TRBV29-1 and J usage is TRBJ1-2; the D gene is possibly TRBD1 (5 bases). The CDR3 runs 15 residues. Germline V gene data show CDR1 as SQVTM and CDR2 as ANQGSEA. V was trimmed by 7 bases and J by 0 bases, leaving 18 bases between them. The CDR3 DNA follows: TGCAGCGCAACTCTAGACAGACTCCCTAACTATGGCTACACCTTC. Protein sequence: CSATLDRLPNYGYTF.

This clonotype was counted only a few times. The rearrangement links TRBV2 to TRBJ2-5; no clear D. The CDR3 runs to 13 residues. Germline-derived CDR1 and CDR2 are SNHLY and FYNNEI. V lost 1 base and J 8 bases, leaving 11 bases between the germline ends. The CDR3: CASSEELSDTQYF. The CDR3 nucleotides read TGTGCCAGCAGTGAAGAATTAAGCGATACCCAGTACTTC.

This clonotype has at least ten counts. The chain recombines TRBV5-4 with TRBJ2-7, with 10 bases lining up with TRBD2. CDR3 length: 15 residues. CDR1 SGHNT and CDR2 YYREEE come from the germline V gene (reference sequence). The J segment lost 5 bases and the V segment lost 1 base, leaving 6 bases of the junction unmatched. DNA of the CDR3: TGTGCCAGCAGCTTGCCCGGGACTAGCGTCAACGAGCAGTACTTC. It yields the protein CASSLPGTSVNEQYF.

The V and J genes are TRBV7-2 and TRBJ2-7; D possibly matches TRBD1 or TRBD2 (6 bases each). From germline, CDR1 is SGHTA and CDR2 FQGNSA. The length of the CDR3 is 14 residues. V was shortened by 8 bases and J by 1 base, with 15 bases between the two germline ends. The CDR3 DNA follows: TGTGCCAGCTCGGATGGGGGGCATTCCTACGAGCAGTACTTC. Translating gives CASSDGGHSYEQYF.

In this sample, this clonotype turned up a few times. V usage is TRBV6-1 and J usage is TRBJ1-2; 7 bases are shared with TRBD1. Germline V CDR1 and CDR2: MNHNS, SASEGT. The CDR3 spans 14 residues. V shed 1 base, J shed 3 bases, and the junction held 2 bases outside the gene matches. The CDR3 spells CASSEVGQYYGYTF. The CDR3 region has the DNA TGTGCCAGCAGTGAAGTGGGACAGTACTATGGCTACACCTTC.

The chain carries TRBV6-2 or TRBV6-3 and TRBJ2-1, with TRBD2 identical over 10 bases. V shed 8 bases and J 7 bases; nucleotides not matched to a gene: 20. The CDR3 contains 18 residues. The germline CDR1 and CDR2 sequences are MNHEY and SVGEGT. The CDR3: CASWIGVSGRASGNEQFF. The CDR3, as DNA: TGTGCCAGCTGGATCGGGGTCAGCGGGAGGGCTTCTGGAAATGAGCAGTTCTTC.

This clonotype was seen only a few times. V and J are TRBV9 and TRBJ2-7, with 8 nucleotides matching TRBD2. V was pared by 0 bases and J by 6 bases, with 8 bases of the junction left unmatched. The length of the CDR3 is 15 residues. Germline CDR1 reads SGDLS; CDR2 reads YYNGEE. This CDR3 is CASSVEGAGAREQYF. CDR3 sequence (DNA): TGTGCCAGCAGCGTAGAGGGAGCGGGAGCCCGCGAGCAGTACTTC. Full variable domain (remainder filled in from reference TRBV9 and TRBJ2-7): DSGVTQTPKHLITATGQRVTLRCSPRSGDLSVYWYQQSLDQGLQFLIQYYNGEERAKGNILERFSAQQFPDLHSELNLSSLELGDSALYFCASSVEGAGAREQYFGPGTRLTVT.

At least ten counts were recorded for this clonotype. The chain has TRBV6-5 and TRBJ2-3; 12 nucleotides align to TRBD2. CDR1 is MNHEY and CDR2 is SVGAGI in the germline V gene. J was trimmed by 5 bases and V by 4 bases; bases with no gene match: 1. The CDR3 contains 14 residues. The CDR3 DNA reads as TGTGCCAGCAGTTCACTAGCGGGAGGAGATACGCAGTATTTT. Translation gives CASSSLAGGDTQYF.

This clonotype was observed a few times. The chain uses TRBV27 and TRBJ2-3, with 10 bases fitting TRBD2. The CDR3 has 16 amino acids. V trimming: 4 bases; J trimming: 1 base; junction bases outside the gene matches: 5. Germline V gene data show CDR1 as MNHEY and CDR2 as SMNVEV (reference sequence). CDR3 bases: TGTGCCAGCAGTTACCCAGCGGGAGGGGGCACAGATACGCAGTATTTT. Its translation: CASSYPAGGGTDTQYF.

The rearrangement uses TRBV5-6 and TRBJ1-1, with 7 positions matching TRBD1. Per germline, CDR1 SGHDT and CDR2 YYEEEE. Unmatched junction bases numbered 13, after V lost 4 bases and J lost 7 bases. CDR3 size: 15 residues. CDR3 coding DNA: TGTGCCAGCAGCAACCCGACAGGGAACGACGGTGAAGCTTTCTTT. The encoded protein is CASSNPTGNDGEAFF.

This clonotype was seen a few times. The chain joins TRBV4-1 to TRBJ2-2, with TRBD1 matching over 8 bases. There are 16 residues in the CDR3. After removal of 4 bases from V and 5 bases from J, the junction contained 9 bases not matched to a gene. Germline loops: CDR1 MGHRA, CDR2 YSYEKL. DNA of the CDR3: TGCGCCAGCAGCCTTGGGGGGACAGGTGGGACCGGGGAGCTGTTTTTT. Translating it yields CASSLGGTGGTGELFF.

This clonotype occurred many times. In nucleotides, the CDR3 is TGTGCCAGCTCACCACTGCTAGCGGGAGGGTCGGAGACCCAGTACTTC. Amino acid sequence: CASSPLLAGGSETQYF. The chain joins TRBV18 to TRBJ2-5, with 12 bases matching TRBD2. CDR1 is KGHSH, CDR2 LQKENI, per germline. The CDR3 length is 16 residues. V was pared by 1 base and J by 5 bases, with 5 bases of the junction left unmatched.

This clonotype was detected a few times. The chain joins TRBV12-3 or TRBV12-4 to TRBJ1-2, with D possibly matching TRBD1 (6 bases). This CDR3 is 12 amino acids long. Deletions cut 3 bases from V and 9 bases from J, with 11 bases between. The CDR3 protein is CASSFSGGRYTF. The DNA for the CDR3 is TGTGCCAGCAGTTTTTCGGGGGGCCGCTACACCTTC.

This clonotype was seen repeatedly, ten times or more. The chain links TRBV20-1 to TRBJ1-5; D unclear. The V end was cut by 1 base, the J end by 4 bases, with 8 bases between. Germline-derived CDR1 and CDR2 are DFQATT and SNEGSKA (reference sequence). CDR3 length: 13 residues. As DNA, the CDR3 is TGCAGTGCTAGAGCTGACAATAATCAGCCCCAGCATTTT. This translates into CSARADNNQPQHF.

This chain uses TRBV7-9 with TRBJ1-4, with 7 bases matching TRBD1. The CDR3 sequence is 15 residues long. The germline V gene has CDR1 SEHNR and CDR2 FQNEAQ (reference sequence). V lost 4 bases and J lost 0; bases outside the gene matches: 2. CDR3 DNA sequence: TGTGCCAGCAGCTCTACAGGGGCAACTAATGAAAAACTGTTTTTT. Residues: CASSSTGATNEKLFF.

This chain links TRBV7-9 with TRBJ2-3; D is undetermined. This CDR3 is 15 amino acids long. Trimming removed 1 base from V and 0 bases from J, with 8 bases in between. The germline gives CDR1 SEHNR, CDR2 FQNEAQ (reference sequence). The CDR3 DNA sequence: TGTGCCAGCAGCTTAGTGCTAGACAGCACAGATACGCAGTATTTT. Amino acids: CASSLVLDSTDTQYF.

The chain combines TRBV7-9 with TRBJ2-3, with TRBD2 matching over 8 bases. The CDR3 is 16 residues long. The J segment lost 1 base and the V segment lost 5 bases, leaving 8 bases of the junction unmatched. Germline V gene data show CDR1 as SEHNR and CDR2 as FQNEAQ (reference sequence). The CDR3: CASSTLSGTGTDTQYF. DNA for the CDR3: TGTGCCAGCAGCACACTTAGCGGGACTGGCACAGATACGCAGTATTTT. The complete variable domain, with remaining parts taken from reference TRBV7-9 and TRBJ2-3, reads DTGVSQNPRHKITKRGQNVTFRCDPISEHNRLYWYRQTLGQGPEFLTYFQNEAQLEKSRLLSDRFSAERPKGSFSTLEIQRTEQGDSAMYLCASSTLSGTGTDTQYFGPGTRLTVL.

This clonotype was seen a handful of times. This chain links TRBV9 with TRBJ2-3; D tentatively fits TRBD1 or TRBD2 (5 bases each). V lost 0 bases and J 4 bases, leaving 12 bases between the germline ends. The CDR3 has 15 amino acids. Germline lookup yields CDR1 SGDLS and CDR2 YYNGEE. CDR3 loop: CASSVGGGQADTQYF. The DNA for the CDR3 is TGTGCCAGCAGCGTAGGTGGGGGTCAGGCAGATACGCAGTATTTT.

In this sample, this clonotype turned up many times. The chain couples TRBV30 to TRBJ2-3; D call uncertain. The CDR3 is 13 residues long. The V gene lost 7 bases and the J gene lost 4 bases, with 15 bases spanning the gap. Looked up from germline, CDR1 is GTSNPN and CDR2 is SVGIG (reference sequence). CDR3 loop: CAYRLKAPDTQYF. CDR3 nucleotides: TGTGCCTACCGTCTTAAGGCCCCAGATACGCAGTATTTT.

The table lists this clonotype with a few counts. The chain has TRBV5-1 and TRBJ2-3, with 10 bases fitting TRBD2. CDR1 SGHRS and CDR2 YFSETQ come from the germline V gene. This CDR3 is 17 amino acids long. The V gene end was trimmed by 3 bases and the J gene end by 0 bases; junction bases not matched to a gene: 7. The CDR3 DNA reads as TGCGCCAGCAGCTCGGCGGGGACTAGCGCGAGCACAGATACGCAGTATTTT. This gives the protein CASSSAGTSASTDTQYF.

Only a few counts were recorded for this clonotype. This chain connects TRBV19 to TRBJ2-1; D possibly corresponds to TRBD2 (6 bases). There are 14 residues in the CDR3. With 2 bases removed from V and 5 bases from J, the gap between germline ends came to 10 bases. From germline, CDR1 is LNHDA and CDR2 SQIVND (reference sequence). The CDR3 sequence: CASSILGRDNEQFF. The CDR3, as DNA: TGTGCCAGTAGTATACTCGGGAGAGACAATGAGCAGTTCTTC.

This clonotype was seen repeatedly, ten times or more. V is TRBV29-1 and J is TRBJ2-7; D is unresolved. The CDR3 spans 17 residues. Germline V gene data show CDR1 as SQVTM and CDR2 as ANQGSEA. V lost 1 base to trimming and J lost 4 bases, with 23 bases between them. DNA of the CDR3: TGCAGCGTTGAAGGTGTGGGTGGGTCGGCAGCTCTTTACGAGCAGTACTTC. Translated, it gives CSVEGVGGSAALYEQYF.

This clonotype was detected many times. V gene TRBV30 combines with J gene TRBJ2-7; D might be TRBD1 (6 bases). The V end lost 5 bases, the J end lost 2 bases, and 13 bases lay between the germline ends. The CDR3 totals 13 residues. Germline V gene data show CDR1 as GTSNPN and CDR2 as SVGIG (reference sequence). The DNA of the CDR3 is TGTGCCTGGGGAACAGGGTCAACCTACGAGCAGTACTTC. It codes for CAWGTGSTYEQYF.

The chain couples TRBV29-1 to TRBJ2-7; 7 bases agree with TRBD1. Germline lookup yields CDR1 SQVTM and CDR2 ANQGSEA. J lost 3 bases, V lost 6 bases, and 8 bases had no gene match. The CDR3 is 13 amino acids. CDR3: CSVLLPGGYEQYF. The CDR3, as DNA: TGCAGCGTGCTCCTGCCAGGGGGCTACGAGCAGTACTTC.

Many counts were recorded for this clonotype. The genes are TRBV6-5 and TRBJ2-5; TRBD1 matches 10 bases. The J segment lost 3 bases and the V segment lost 0 bases, leaving 4 bases of the junction unmatched. This CDR3 contains 16 residues. Germline V gene sequence: CDR1 MNHEY, CDR2 SVGAGI. CDR3 loop: CASSYSTGGEKETQYF. Written as DNA, the CDR3 is TGTGCCAGCAGTTACTCGACAGGGGGCGAAAAAGAGACCCAGTACTTC.